This record covers a single TCR beta chain. The table came from immunoSEQ multiplex PCR; TCRdb's copy has only in-frame clones and leaves some out. The ten top clones account for approximately 6%, within a sample of some 40,000 clones. This sample was included in a study of T cells in women clearing cervical HPV infection. The source of this sequence is a woman between 18 and 70 years old with a cervical HPV16 infection that either progressed to CIN3+ or cleared (not recorded which). The sample was blood buffy coat.

CDR3 region: CASSPFRLSATNEKLFF. The sequenced CDR3 bases are TGTGCCAGCTCACCGTTCAGACTCTCGGCAACTAATGAAAAG. The gene calls are TRBV18 and TRBJ2-2; D gene uncertain. The sequence runs out 3 residues before the end of the CDR3; the remainder is reconstructed from the germline J gene. The CDR3 has 17 amino acids. Germline V gives CDR1 KGHSH, CDR2 LQKENI.